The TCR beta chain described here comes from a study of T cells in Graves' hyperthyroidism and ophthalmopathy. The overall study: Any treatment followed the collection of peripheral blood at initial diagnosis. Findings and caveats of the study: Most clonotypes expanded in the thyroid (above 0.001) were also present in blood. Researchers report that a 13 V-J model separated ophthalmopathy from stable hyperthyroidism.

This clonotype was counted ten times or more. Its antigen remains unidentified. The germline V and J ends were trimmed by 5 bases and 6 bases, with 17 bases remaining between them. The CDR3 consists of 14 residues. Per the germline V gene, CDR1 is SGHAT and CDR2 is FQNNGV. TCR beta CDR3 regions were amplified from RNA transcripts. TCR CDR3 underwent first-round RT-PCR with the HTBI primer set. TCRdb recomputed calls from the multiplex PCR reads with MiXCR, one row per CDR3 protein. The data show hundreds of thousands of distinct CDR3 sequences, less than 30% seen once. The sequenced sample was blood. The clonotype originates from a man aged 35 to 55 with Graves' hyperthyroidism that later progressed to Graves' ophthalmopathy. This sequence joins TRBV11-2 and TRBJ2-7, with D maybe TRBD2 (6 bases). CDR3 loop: CASSRGTYLGEQYF. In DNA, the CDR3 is TGTGCCAGCAGCAGAGGGACTTACTTGGGCGAGCAGTACTTC. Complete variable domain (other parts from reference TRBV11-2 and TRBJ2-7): EAGVAQSPRYKIIEKRQSVAFWCNPISGHATLYWYQQILGQGPKLLIQFQNNGVVDDSQLPKDRFSAERLKGVDSTLKIQPAKLEDSAVYLCASSRGTYLGEQYFGPGTRLTVT.